The present T cell receptor beta chain was sequenced within a study of shared clonotypes between healthy human individuals. Study-level information: Per donor, CD8 memory used one plate, CD8 naive used two, CD4 memory used three and CD4 naive used three.

On this clone itself: Its antigen is not identified.

Points from the study as a whole: For sorted subsets, rarefaction showed incomplete sequencing despite large depth. The naive CD4 repertoires of a few donors were compared, and around 5% of clonotypes were shared.

CD4+ cells underwent separation, giving CD45RA+ naive and CD45RA-negative memory subsets. TCRdb keeps only in-frame clones here, not all; method: immunoSEQ multiplex PCR. The repertoire includes about 230,000 clones, approximately 65% of them detected once, and 11% sits in the top ten. The CDR3 spans 13 residues. Trimming at V came to 3 bases and at J to 6 bases, leaving 0 bases not matched to a gene. The germline CDR1 and CDR2 sequences are LNHDA and SQIVND (reference sequence). This TCR was recovered from a man under 40 in good health. The chain combines TRBV19 with TRBJ1-5, with 9 bases aligning to TRBD1. The specimen sequenced was memory CD4+ T cells sorted from blood. The subset: CD45RA-negative fraction. CDR3 in DNA: TGTGCCAGTAGTATGGGACAGGGTCAGCCCCAGCATTTT. It encodes CASSMGQGQPQHF.